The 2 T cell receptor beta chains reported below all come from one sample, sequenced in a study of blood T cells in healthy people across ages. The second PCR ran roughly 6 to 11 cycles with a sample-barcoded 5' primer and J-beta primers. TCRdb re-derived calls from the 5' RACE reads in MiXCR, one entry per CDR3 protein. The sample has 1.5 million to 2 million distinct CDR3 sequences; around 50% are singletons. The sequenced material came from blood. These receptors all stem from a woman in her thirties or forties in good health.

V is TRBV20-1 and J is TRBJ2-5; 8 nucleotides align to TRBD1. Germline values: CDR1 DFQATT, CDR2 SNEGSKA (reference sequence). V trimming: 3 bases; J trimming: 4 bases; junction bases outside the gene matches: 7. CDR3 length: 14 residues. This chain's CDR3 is CSASGQGAGETQYF. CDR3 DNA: TGCAGTGCTAGCGGGCAGGGGGCGGGAGAGACCCAGTACTTC.

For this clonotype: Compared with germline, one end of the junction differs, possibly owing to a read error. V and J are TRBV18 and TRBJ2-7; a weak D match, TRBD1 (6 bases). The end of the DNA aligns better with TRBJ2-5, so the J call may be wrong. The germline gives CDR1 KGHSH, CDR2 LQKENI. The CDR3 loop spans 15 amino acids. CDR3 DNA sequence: TGTGCAAGCTCACCTTCAGGGGAGTTATTTGAGACCCAGTACTTC. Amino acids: CASSPSGELFETQYF.